A selection of T cell receptor beta chains follows, all from one sample in a study of CD8 T cells in ankylosing spondylitis. TCRdb analysed the 5' RACE reads with MiXCR anew, one entry per CDR3 protein. Here the sample spans fewer than 500,000 distinct CDR3 sequences, roughly 26% being singletons. Sample: blood, either unsorted or a sorted T cell fraction (not recorded which). The receptors here all came from a male donor with ankylosing spondylitis. Each CDR3 is given with its conserved first and last residue. The D gene is left open where the match is weak. Clone sizes are given selectively: once, few, many, or a class where the clone is expanded.

size: many
D: TRBD2
V: TRBV5-6
J: TRBJ2-3
CDR3: CASSADRGLAGDTQYF
DNA: TGTGCCAGCAGCGCGGACAGGGGACTAGCGGGAGATACGCAGTATTTT

size: few
D: .
V: TRBV20-1
J: TRBJ2-5
CDR3: CSAILRGQETQYF
DNA: TGCAGTGCCATCCTCAGGGGCCAAGAGACCCAGTACTTC

size: .
D: .
V: TRBV19
J: TRBJ1-2
CDR3: CASTSTPNRHYGYTF
DNA: TGTGCCAGCACTTCCACGCCGAACAGGCACTATGGCTACACCTTC

size: few
D: .
V: TRBV6-2/TRBV6-3
J: TRBJ2-3
CDR3: CASSPRDPTDTQYF
DNA: TGTGCCAGCAGTCCCCGGGACCCCACAGATACGCAGTATTTT

size: .
D: .
V: TRBV6-1
J: TRBJ1-5
CDR3: CASSTSQSNQPQHF
DNA: TGTGCCAGCAGTACCTCACAGAGCAATCAGCCCCAGCATTTT

size: .
D: TRBD2
V: TRBV10-3
J: TRBJ2-7
CDR3: CALRASGRADEQYF
DNA: TGTGCCCTGCGGGCTAGCGGGAGGGCCGACGAGCAGTACTTC

size: few
D: .
V: TRBV6-1
J: TRBJ2-5
CDR3: CASSFTGTQGETQYF
DNA: TGTGCCAGCAGCTTTACCGGGACCCAGGGGGAGACCCAGTACTTC

size: .
D: .
V: TRBV14
J: TRBJ2-7
CDR3: CASSHSQAFYEQYF
DNA: TGTGCCAGCAGCCACTCTCAGGCCTTCTACGAGCAGTACTTC

size: .
D: .
V: TRBV6-1
J: TRBJ1-2
CDR3: CASSEVGSNYGYTF
DNA: TGTGCCAGCAGTGAAGTCGGCAGTAACTATGGCTACACCTTC

size: few
D: .
V: TRBV20-1
J: TRBJ2-7
CDR3: CSAIPGNTYEQYF
DNA: TGCAGTGCTATTCCGGGAAACACCTACGAGCAGTACTTC

size: .
D: TRBD2
V: TRBV19
J: TRBJ2-1
CDR3: CASSPGLLYNEQFF
DNA: TGTGCCAGTAGCCCGGGACTACTCTACAATGAGCAGTTCTTC

size: .
D: .
V: TRBV10-3
J: TRBJ2-1
CDR3: CAISEISGRYNEQFF
DNA: TGTGCCATCAGTGAGATTAGCGGTCGGTACAATGAGCAGTTCTTC

size: few
D: .
V: TRBV7-2
J: TRBJ2-1
CDR3: CASSSRVNEQFF
DNA: TGTGCCAGCAGTTCTAGGGTTAATGAGCAGTTCTTC

size: .
D: TRBD2
V: TRBV20-1
J: TRBJ2-1
CDR3: CSAWLAGSYNEQFF
DNA: TGCAGTGCTTGGCTAGCGGGATCCTACAATGAGCAGTTCTTC

size: .
D: TRBD1
V: TRBV7-8
J: TRBJ1-2
CDR3: CASSLNTGQGKYGYTF
DNA: TGTGCCAGCAGCTTAAACACGGGACAGGGAAAATATGGCTACACCTTC

size: few
D: .
V: TRBV20-1
J: TRBJ2-1
CDR3: CSARGRAASDEQFF
DNA: TGCAGTGCTAGGGGTAGGGCAGCTTCGGATGAGCAGTTCTTC

size: .
D: .
V: TRBV5-1
J: TRBJ2-2
CDR3: CASQEFANTGELFF
DNA: TGCGCCAGCCAAGAGTTCGCGAACACCGGGGAGCTGTTTTTT

size: few
D: TRBD1
V: TRBV27
J: TRBJ2-1
CDR3: CASSPGRDRGIGGWGNEQFF
DNA: TGTGCCAGCTCCCCGGGACGGGACAGGGGTATAGGAGGTTGGGGCAATGAGCAGTTCTTC

size: .
D: .
V: TRBV25-1
J: TRBJ1-2
CDR3: CASSGHVYGYTF
DNA: TGTGCCAGCAGTGGACACGTCTATGGCTACACCTTC

size: few
D: .
V: TRBV7-2
J: TRBJ2-5
CDR3: CASSLIRGKQETQYF
DNA: TGTGCCAGCAGCTTAATAAGGGGGAAGCAAGAGACCCAGTACTTC

size: .
D: TRBD1
V: TRBV20-1
J: TRBJ2-2
CDR3: CSASRRQGAGELFF
DNA: TGCAGTGCTAGTAGGAGGCAGGGGGCCGGGGAGCTGTTTTTT

size: many
D: .
V: TRBV7-2
J: TRBJ2-2
CDR3: CASLRGAAYTGELFF
DNA: TGTGCCAGCTTAAGGGGTGCCGCGTACACCGGGGAGCTGTTTTTT

size: .
D: .
V: TRBV24-1
J: TRBJ2-7
CDR3: CATSDPTESYEQYF
DNA: TGTGCCACCAGTGACCCGACCGAATCCTACGAGCAGTACTTC

size: .
D: .
V: TRBV12-3/TRBV12-4
J: TRBJ1-2
CDR3: CASSPWGINYGYTF
DNA: TGTGCCAGCAGCCCGTGGGGGATTAACTATGGCTACACCTTC

size: few
D: .
V: TRBV18
J: TRBJ2-7
CDR3: CASSPSGHRTNEQYF
DNA: TGTGCCAGCTCACCGTCGGGACACCGGACAAACGAGCAGTACTTC

size: .
D: TRBD2
V: TRBV6-1
J: TRBJ2-5
CDR3: CASSQGLVGETQYF
DNA: TGTGCCAGCAGCCAGGGACTAGTAGGAGAGACCCAGTACTTC

size: .
D: TRBD1
V: TRBV10-3
J: TRBJ2-5
CDR3: CAISGTTGGVRQETQYF
DNA: TGTGCCATCAGCGGGACGACAGGGGGGGTTCGACAAGAGACCCAGTACTTC

size: .
D: .
V: TRBV4-1
J: TRBJ2-5
CDR3: CASSQPQETQYF
DNA: TGCGCCAGCAGCCAACCTCAAGAGACCCAGTACTTC

size: .
D: .
V: TRBV5-1
J: TRBJ2-2
CDR3: CASSLTFQGGTGELFF
DNA: TGCGCCAGCAGCTTGACGTTCCAGGGCGGCACCGGGGAGCTGTTTTTT

size: .
D: TRBD2
V: TRBV10-3
J: TRBJ2-7
CDR3: CAISVTSGSLYEQYF
DNA: TGTGCCATCAGTGTAACTAGCGGGAGTTTATACGAGCAGTACTTC

size: few
D: .
V: TRBV3-1
J: TRBJ1-1
CDR3: CASSQIGGDTEAFF
DNA: TGTGCCAGCAGCCAAATAGGGGGAGACACTGAAGCTTTCTTT

size: .
D: TRBD1
V: TRBV20-1
J: TRBJ1-1
CDR3: CSAPRQGAEITEAFF
DNA: TGCAGTGCCCCTCGACAGGGGGCGGAGATCACTGAAGCTTTCTTT

size: few
D: .
V: TRBV24-1
J: TRBJ2-1
CDR3: CATSDSGPLRDYNEQFF
DNA: TGTGCCACCAGTGATTCCGGCCCGCTAAGGGACTACAATGAGCAGTTCTTC

size: many
D: TRBD2
V: TRBV12-3/TRBV12-4
J: TRBJ2-3
CDR3: CASSLRTSGLTDTQYF
DNA: TGTGCCAGCAGCCTACGGACTAGCGGACTCACAGATACGCAGTATTTT

size: many
D: .
V: TRBV5-1
J: TRBJ1-2
CDR3: CASSLANYGYTF
DNA: TGTGCCAGCAGCTTAGCTAACTATGGCTACACCTTC

size: few
D: .
V: TRBV5-1
J: TRBJ1-5
CDR3: CASSPSPGNQPQHF
DNA: TGCGCCAGCAGCCCCTCGCCGGGGAATCAGCCCCAGCATTTT

size: few
D: TRBD2
V: TRBV20-1
J: TRBJ2-1
CDR3: CSARDGAGAVNEQFF
DNA: TGCAGTGCTAGAGATGGAGCGGGAGCTGTGAATGAGCAGTTCTTC

size: .
D: TRBD2
V: TRBV20-1
J: TRBJ2-7
CDR3: CSAPPFGREPYEQYF
DNA: TGCAGTGCTCCCCCTTTCGGGCGGGAGCCCTACGAGCAGTACTTC

size: .
D: .
V: TRBV20-1
J: TRBJ2-3
CDR3: CSARQTAETDTQYF
DNA: TGCAGTGCTAGACAGACAGCAGAAACAGATACGCAGTATTTT

size: .
D: TRBD1
V: TRBV18
J: TRBJ1-2
CDR3: CASSPPDREGYTF
DNA: TGTGCCAGCTCACCACCGGACAGGGAAGGCTACACCTTC

size: .
D: .
V: TRBV20-1
J: TRBJ1-1
CDR3: CSARMNTEAFF
DNA: TGCAGTGCTAGAATGAACACTGAAGCTTTCTTT

size: .
D: TRBD2
V: TRBV29-1
J: TRBJ2-6
CDR3: CSAPGGASSGANVLTF
DNA: TGCAGCGCCCCGGGAGGGGCTAGCTCTGGGGCCAACGTCCTGACTTTC

size: .
D: TRBD2
V: TRBV5-6
J: TRBJ2-2
CDR3: CASSLRASGGSDTGELFF
DNA: TGTGCCAGCAGCTTGCGCGCTAGCGGAGGGTCGGACACCGGGGAGCTGTTTTTT

size: .
D: .
V: TRBV7-9
J: TRBJ1-4
CDR3: CASSLRTTNEKLFF
DNA: TGTGCCAGCAGCTTAAGGACAACTAATGAAAAACTGTTTTTT

size: few
D: .
V: TRBV18
J: TRBJ1-1
CDR3: CASSPLYRDGNTEAFF
DNA: TGTGCCAGCTCACCACTATACAGGGATGGGAACACTGAAGCTTTCTTT

size: many
D: .
V: TRBV5-1
J: TRBJ2-5
CDR3: CASSLTSRSGSLETQYF
DNA: TGCGCCAGCAGCTTGACTAGCAGGAGCGGATCTTTGGAGACCCAGTACTTC

size: .
D: .
V: TRBV5-4
J: TRBJ1-2
CDR3: CASSPEGGAIDYGYTF
DNA: TGTGCCAGCAGCCCGGAGGGGGGGGCGATAGACTATGGCTACACCTTC

size: .
D: .
V: TRBV29-1
J: TRBJ1-1
CDR3: CSVKGTMNTEAFF
DNA: TGCAGCGTTAAGGGTACGATGAACACTGAAGCTTTCTTT

size: .
D: TRBD1
V: TRBV5-1
J: TRBJ2-1
CDR3: CASSLGDRGEEQFF
DNA: TGCGCCAGCAGCTTGGGGGACAGGGGAGAAGAGCAGTTCTTC

size: few
D: .
V: TRBV5-1
J: TRBJ1-5
CDR3: CASSLGGPYNQPQHF
DNA: TGCGCCAGCAGCTTGGGGGGCCCTTACAATCAGCCCCAGCATTTT

size: once
D: .
V: TRBV7-2
J: TRBJ1-2
CDR3: CASTPGGVPDGYTF
DNA: TGTGCCAGCACCCCCGGAGGGGTGCCCGATGGCTACACCTTC

size: once
D: .
V: TRBV20-1
J: TRBJ2-1
CDR3: CSAPTDNEQFF
DNA: TGCAGTGCTCCCACCGACAATGAGCAGTTCTTC

size: few
D: .
V: TRBV5-1
J: TRBJ1-6
CDR3: CASSLARMNSPLHF
DNA: TGCGCCAGCAGCTTGGCCAGGATGAATTCACCCCTCCACTTT

size: .
D: TRBD1
V: TRBV20-1
J: TRBJ2-2
CDR3: CSARIFNNSGGASGELFF
DNA: TGCAGTGCTAGAATCTTCAATAATTCAGGGGGCGCGTCCGGGGAGCTGTTTTTT

size: few
D: .
V: TRBV4-2
J: TRBJ2-1
CDR3: CASSQAIDGSYDNEQFF
DNA: TGTGCCAGCAGCCAAGCTATCGACGGATCCTATGACAATGAGCAGTTCTTC